These 10 T cell receptor beta chains were all obtained from the same sample, sequenced in a study of blood T cell repertoires in COVID-19. Assay: immunoSEQ multiplex PCR; the TCRdb copy retains only in-frame clones and omits some. The table lists over 200,000 clones, 86% of them singletons. Sequencing used peripheral blood. The receptors shown here come from a woman aged 25 to 39 who had recovered from COVID-19.

The chain links TRBV6-2 or TRBV6-3 to TRBJ2-1, with 8 positions matching TRBD2. The CDR3 runs to 16 residues. Unmatched junction bases numbered 8, after V lost 0 bases and J lost 7 bases. Germline values: CDR1 MNHEY, CDR2 SVGEGT. The CDR3: CASSYSRGGSENEQFF. CDR3 DNA sequence: TGTGCCAGCAGTTACTCTCGGGGGGGTTCCGAAAATGAGCAGTTCTTC.

The gene calls are TRBV7-9 and TRBJ1-1; 10 bases map to TRBD1. This CDR3 has 14 amino acids. The J segment lost 6 bases and the V segment lost 2 bases, leaving 3 bases of the junction unmatched. Germline values: CDR1 SEHNR, CDR2 FQNEAQ (reference sequence). As DNA, the CDR3 is TGTGCCAGCAGCTTAATCGGGACAGGGGCTGAAGCTTTCTTT. It encodes CASSLIGTGAEAFF.

This rearrangement joins TRBV2 to TRBJ2-1; 13 bases line up with TRBD2. J lost 8 bases, V lost 10 bases, and 11 bases had no gene match. CDR1 and CDR2 (germline): SNHLY, FYNNEI. CDR3 length: 15 residues. The CDR3 bases are TGTGCCACTATACTAGCGGGGGGGCTATTGGATGAGCAGTTCTTC. Translated, it gives CATILAGGLLDEQFF.

This clone was counted between two and nine times. This chain joins TRBV7-9 and TRBJ1-3; TRBD1 agrees at 7 bases. The germline V gene has CDR1 SEHNR and CDR2 FQNEAQ (reference sequence). The CDR3 is 16 residues long. The V segment lost 5 bases and the J segment 0 bases; nucleotides outside the gene matches: 7. In nucleotides, the CDR3 is TGTGCCAGCAGCCGAGACAGGGCGACCTCTGGAAACACCATATATTTT. Translation: CASSRDRATSGNTIYF.

This clone was detected once. This chain links TRBV7-9 with TRBJ1-1; D might be TRBD1 (6 bases). Trimming pared 5 bases from V and 4 bases from J, leaving 14 bases between. The CDR3 covers 14 residues. Germline assignment: CDR1 SEHNR and CDR2 FQNEAQ (reference sequence). DNA of the CDR3: TGTGCCAGCAGCCGCGGCGTGGACAGCACTGAAGCTTTCTTT. Its protein is CASSRGVDSTEAFF.

This chain links TRBV15 with TRBJ2-7; maybe TRBD2 (5 bases). Trimming stripped 4 bases from V and 6 bases from J, with 13 bases between. This CDR3 is 13 amino acids long. From germline, CDR1 is LNHNV and CDR2 YYDKDF (reference sequence). The CDR3 reads CATSTRAAGEQYF. CDR3 DNA sequence: TGTGCCACCAGCACAAGAGCGGCGGGCGAGCAGTACTTC. The full variable domain, rest sourced from reference TRBV15 and TRBJ2-7, is DAMVIQNPRYQVTQFGKPVTLSCSQTLNHNVMYWYQQKSSQAPKLLFHYYDKDFNNEADTPDNFQSRRPNTSFCFLDIRSPGLGDTAMYLCATSTRAAGEQYFGPGTRLTVT.

This clone was picked up many times. The chain uses TRBV3-1 (or the pseudogene TRBV3-2) and TRBJ1-2; 9 nucleotides match TRBD1. Losses at the gene ends were 9 bases for V and 8 bases for J; bases not matched to a gene: 16. The CDR3 consists of 15 residues. CDR1 is LGHDT, CDR2 YNNKEL, per germline (reference sequence). The CDR3 sequence is CASTNTGTGLSGYTF. CDR3 DNA sequence: TGTGCCAGTACCAACACCGGGACAGGGCTATCGGGCTACACCTTC.

The chain links TRBV6-1 to TRBJ2-5; D gene ambiguous. Trimming cost V 1 base and J 4 bases, with 13 bases left between them. Germline V gene data show CDR1 as MNHNS and CDR2 as SASEGT. This CDR3 has 15 residues. CDR3 nucleotides: TGTGCCAGCAGTGAAGGGGTACAGTTTCCAGAGACCCAGTACTTC. Amino acid sequence: CASSEGVQFPETQYF.

This clone came up a few times. The J gene is TRBJ2-3, the V gene TRBV11-2; 10 bases fit TRBD2. Trimming at V came to 3 bases and at J to 0 bases, leaving 3 bases not matched to a gene. Germline V gene sequence: CDR1 SGHAT, CDR2 FQNNGV. The CDR3 is made up of 16 amino acids. The CDR3 loop is CASSLELAGSTDTQYF. The CDR3 DNA is TGTGCCAGCAGCTTGGAACTAGCGGGGAGCACAGATACGCAGTATTTT.

V is TRBV21-1 and J is TRBJ2-1; the tabulated D call, TRBD2, remains unverified against the DNA. TRBV21-1 is annotated as a pseudogene. CDR3 length equals 17 residues. CDR3 residues: CASSEGATTRSYNEQFF. The CDR3 nucleotides read TGTGCCAGCAGCGAGGGAGCGACTACACGCTCCTACAATGAGCAGTTCTTC.